This note documents a single TCR beta chain sequence. This clone's antigen is unknown. No base qualities exist here, and no much larger clone lies one base off it. None of the patients had been given any treatment before thyroid surgery. Using T-cell receptor beta sequencing, the study looked back at clinical samples from patients collected from 2012 to 2018. Library method: PCR. TCRdb shows the sequencer as Illumina HiSeq 4000. High-throughput sequencing was used to profile the TCR beta-chain CDR3 region of each patient. The original pipeline was this. CDR3 differences across clinicopathological groups were used to build a classifier for discriminating distant-metastatic papillary thyroid cancer patients. The Shannon index was used to measure repertoire diversity, and the Morisita-Horn index was used to measure how similar tumor and blood repertoires were. TCRdb passed the public sequencing reads through fastp at Q25 and MiXCR, retaining productive beta sequences. None of the V and J calls come from the authors' own analysis; TCRdb made them. Counted in this sample were 8,000 to 10,000 clones; roughly 31% of them appeared once. 16% of the sample is taken by the ten largest.

The germline V gene encodes CDR1 SGHNT and CDR2 YENEEA. V and J are truncated by 3 bases and 6 bases respectively, leaving an intervening sequence of 12 bases. Inclusive of the bounding cysteine and phenylalanine, the CDR3 is 13 residues long. Only the CDR3 region is kept as DNA, spanning 39 bases read in frame from base 1. The data were obtained in a study of metastatic and nonmetastatic thyroid tumors (dated by TCRdb to between 2020 and 2021). With respect to the entire study: For patients with malignant and with benign thyroid disease, the researchers compared repertoires between peripheral blood samples and tumor or nodule tissue samples. Findings and caveats that apply to the study as a whole: In both blood and tumor samples, malignant tumors were reported to have significantly higher TCR beta diversity than benign nodules.

This TCR derives from a female donor with papillary thyroid cancer or a benign thyroid nodule (not recorded which). Some clones in this sample may be carry-over from other donors' samples. The sequencing input was adjacent normal tissue. The chain links TRBV11-3 with TRBJ2-7; the D segment cannot be called with confidence. The CDR3 has the sequence CASSFDFPGEQYF. The bases are TGTGCCAGCAGCTTTGACTTCCCCGGCGAGCAGTACTTC.